The present T cell receptor (beta chain) was sequenced within a study of cytomegalovirus exposure and HLA in healthy donors. This clone came up a few times. TCRdb's copy holds only in-frame clones and misses some; the assay was immunoSEQ multiplex PCR. The sample consists of roughly 300,000 clones, 88% of them appearing once. This CDR3 is built from 16 residues. V lost 4 bases to trimming and J lost 7 bases, with 17 bases between them. CDR1 and CDR2 from the germline V gene are SEHNR and FQNEAQ (reference sequence). V is TRBV7-9 and J is TRBJ1-6; maybe TRBD1 (6 bases). The clonotype was recovered from a woman younger than 35 in good health and CMV-seronegative. Sequencing input: PBMCs. The CDR3 spells CASSSSLPDRNSPLHF. In DNA, the CDR3 is TGTGCCAGCAGCTCCTCCTTGCCCGACAGGAATTCACCCCTCCACTTT.